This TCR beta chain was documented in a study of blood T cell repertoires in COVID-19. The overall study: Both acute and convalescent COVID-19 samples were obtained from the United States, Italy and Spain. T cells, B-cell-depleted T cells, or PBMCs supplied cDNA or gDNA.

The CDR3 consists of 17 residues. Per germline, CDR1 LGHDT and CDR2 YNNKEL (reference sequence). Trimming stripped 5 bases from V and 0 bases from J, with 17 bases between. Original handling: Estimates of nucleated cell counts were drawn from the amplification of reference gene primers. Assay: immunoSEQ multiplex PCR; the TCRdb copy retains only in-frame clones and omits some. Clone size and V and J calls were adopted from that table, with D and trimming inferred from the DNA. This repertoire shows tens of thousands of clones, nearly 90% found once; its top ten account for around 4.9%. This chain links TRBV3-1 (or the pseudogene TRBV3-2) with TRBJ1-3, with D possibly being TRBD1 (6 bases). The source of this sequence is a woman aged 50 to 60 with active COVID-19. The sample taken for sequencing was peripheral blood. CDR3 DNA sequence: TGTGCCAGCAGCTACCGGGACAACCTCTACTCTGGAAACACCATATATTTT. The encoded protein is CASSYRDNLYSGNTIYF.